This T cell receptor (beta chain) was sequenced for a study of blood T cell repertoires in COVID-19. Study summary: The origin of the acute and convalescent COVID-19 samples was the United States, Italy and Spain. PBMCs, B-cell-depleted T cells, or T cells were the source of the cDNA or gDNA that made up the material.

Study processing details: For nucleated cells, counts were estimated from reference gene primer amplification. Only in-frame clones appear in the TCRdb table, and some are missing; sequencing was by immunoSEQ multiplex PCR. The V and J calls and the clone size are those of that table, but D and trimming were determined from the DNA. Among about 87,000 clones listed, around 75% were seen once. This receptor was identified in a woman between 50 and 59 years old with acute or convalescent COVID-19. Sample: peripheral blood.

CDR3 coding DNA: TGTGCCAGCAGCCCAATGACCGCCGCGGGAAATCAGCCCCAGCATTTT. Translation gives CASSPMTAAGNQPQHF. The chain links TRBV7-2 to TRBJ1-5; no reliable D call. The CDR3 extends over 16 amino acids. Trimming left V 5 bases short and J 4 bases short, with 18 bases between. Germline loops: CDR1 SGHTA, CDR2 FQGNSA.